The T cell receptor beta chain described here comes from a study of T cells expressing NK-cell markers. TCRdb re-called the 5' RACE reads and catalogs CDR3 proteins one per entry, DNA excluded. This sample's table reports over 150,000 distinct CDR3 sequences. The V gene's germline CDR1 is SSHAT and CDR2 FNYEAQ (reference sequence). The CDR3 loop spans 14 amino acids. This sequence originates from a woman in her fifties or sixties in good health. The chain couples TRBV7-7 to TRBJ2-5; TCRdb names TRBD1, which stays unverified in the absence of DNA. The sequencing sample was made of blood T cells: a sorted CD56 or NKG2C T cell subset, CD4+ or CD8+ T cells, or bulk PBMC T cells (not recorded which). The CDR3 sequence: CASSLRGNQETQYF.